The 29 T cell receptor beta chains below all came from one sample that was sequenced in a study of tumor and adjacent non-tumor tissue in lung cancer. The library came from three nested PCR rounds adapted from ARM-PCR protocols. Via MiXCR, TCRdb re-called the multiplex PCR reads, giving one row per CDR3 protein. Of about 86,000 distinct CDR3 sequences in the sample, more than 75% are singletons; the top ten hold 21%. No cell sorting was done before RNA was extracted from the tissue. More than 3 cm separated this lung sample from the edge of the tumor. The sample consisted of distant non-tumor lung tissue. These receptors were obtained from a woman aged 45-65 years with non-small cell lung cancer.

As to this clonotype: One end of the junction fails to match germline, which may point to a read error. J is TRBJ1-6 and V is TRBV29-1, with TRBD1 as a possible D gene (6 bases). The CDR3 spans 12 residues. CDR1 is SQVTM and CDR2 is ANQGSEA in the germline V gene. CDR3 sequence reads: CSSGHTNSPLQF. The CDR3 nucleotides read TGCAGCTCGGGACACACTAATTCACCCCTCCAGTTT.

With regard to this clonotype: No conserved phenylalanine or tryptophan is present at the end of the CDR3, so a read error is the likely explanation. The chain is built from TRBV5-6 and TRBJ1-2, with D uncertain. CDR1 is SGHDT and CDR2 is YYEEEE in the germline V gene. The CDR3 is made up of 15 amino acids. This CDR3 is CTSSLREIYSYGYTL. CDR3 DNA sequence: TGTACCAGCAGCTTACGAGAAATTTACAGCTATGGCTACACCCTC.

In the case of this clonotype: With a much larger clone just one base away, this may be a read error. This sequence joins TRBV20-1 and TRBJ2-1; a possible D gene is TRBD2 (5 bases). Germline V gives CDR1 DFQATT, CDR2 SNEGSKA (reference sequence). The CDR3 is made up of 13 amino acids. CDR3 DNA: TGCAGTGTTAGAGAACAACTTGGACTTCTCCAGTTCTTC. It encodes CSVREQLGLLQFF.

As to this clonotype: Its ends do not fully match the called genes, so a read error is possible. This chain connects TRBV12-5 to TRBJ2-1; perhaps D is TRBD1 or TRBD2 (5 bases each). Germline V gene lookup returns CDR1 LGHNT and CDR2 FRNRAP. This CDR3 has 16 residues. The CDR3 loop is CASSLVWAGRGREQLF. CDR3 bases: TGTGCTAGTAGTTTGGTATGGGCAGGGCGCGGGCGTGAGCAACTCTTC.

A note on this clonotype: The junction departs from germline at one end; a sequencing error may be responsible. The chain recombines TRBV18 with TRBJ2-2; TRBD1 or TRBD2 may be the D gene (5 bases each). The germline CDR1 and CDR2 sequences are KGHSH and LQKENI. The CDR3 contains 12 residues. The CDR3 sequence: CTSSRGAGELFF. CDR3 DNA sequence: TGTACCAGCTCACGAGGGGCCGGGGAGCTGTTTTTT.

The gene calls are TRBV12-3 or TRBV12-4 and TRBJ1-5; maybe TRBD1 (6 bases). The CDR3 is 19 amino acids. V was shortened by 6 bases and J by 6 bases, with 30 bases between the two germline ends. CDR3 loop: CASRPGTRGGGVGGQPQHF. The CDR3 coding sequence is TGTGCCAGCAGACCTGGGACAAGGGGAGGAGGCGTGGGCGGTCAGCCCCAGCATTTT.

For this clonotype: Without the conserved terminal phenylalanine or tryptophan, this CDR3 likely stems from a read error. This chain uses TRBV5-1 with TRBJ2-7; D uncertain. There are 12 residues in the CDR3. CDR1 is SGHRS and CDR2 is YFSETQ in the germline V gene. CDR3 in amino acids: CASSLDAYGQYL. DNA of the CDR3: TGCGCCAGCAGCTTGGATGCCTACGGGCAGTACTTA.

In its sample, this clonotype was seen once. An end of the junction does not agree with germline; a read error may underlie this. The CDR3 here is CASSLAKLTGGLFF. DNA of the CDR3: TGTGCCAGCAGCTTGGCCAAACTTACCGGGGGGCTGTTTTTT. The chain couples TRBV5-8 to TRBJ2-2; D is perhaps TRBD2 (6 bases). Germline loops: CDR1 SGHTS, CDR2 YDEGEE. CDR3 length: 14 residues.

A word on this clonotype: Relative to the germline gene, one junction end is altered; a read error may explain this. This chain uses TRBV11-1 with TRBJ2-1, with D uncertain. This CDR3 spans 15 amino acids. CDR1 is SGHAT, CDR2 FQDESV, per germline (reference sequence). For the CDR3, the DNA is TGTGCAAGCAGCCCGACTTCTTCGAAGGGCGATGAGCAGTTCTTC. Encoded protein: CASSPTSSKGDEQFF.

The sample holds a few counts of this clonotype. The conserved final phenylalanine or tryptophan is absent from the CDR3, which likely points to a read error. No DNA is shown, since the ends of the CDR3 on it are uncertain; the CDR3 is the one TCRdb lists. The chain uses TRBV29-1 and TRBJ2-1; the tabulated D call, TRBD2, remains unverified against the DNA. Germline CDR1 SQVTM, CDR2 ANQGSEA. Ends included, the CDR3 has 13 residues. CDR3 in amino acids: CSAKKREGGEQFL.

About this clonotype itself: This likely comes from a read error, as the CDR3 has no conserved phenylalanine or tryptophan at its end. Because the CDR3's place on the DNA is in doubt, the DNA is left out and the CDR3 is given as listed by TCRdb. The rearrangement uses TRBV6-5 and TRBJ2-7; the table gives TRBD2 as D, unverified against the DNA. Germline CDR1 reads MNHEY; CDR2 reads SVGAGI. From its first to its last residue, the CDR3 has 15 amino acids. The CDR3 here is CASSYSPSGSHEQYL.

This clonotype was found once. Without the conserved terminal phenylalanine or tryptophan, this CDR3 likely stems from a read error. The chain combines TRBV6-2 or TRBV6-3 with TRBJ2-3; TRBD1 is a possible D gene (5 bases). CDR3 size: 13 residues. Per germline, CDR1 MNHEY and CDR2 SVGEGT. The CDR3 reads CVSDRPNTDTQYS. In DNA form, the CDR3 reads TGTGTCAGCGACAGACCGAACACAGATACGCAGTATTCT.

On this clonotype: A read error is likely, as this CDR3 ends without the conserved phenylalanine or tryptophan. This chain links TRBV4-2 with TRBJ1-5; D gene uncertain. Germline CDR1 reads LGHNA; CDR2 reads YNFKEQ. The CDR3 contains 15 residues. CDR3 protein: CASSQDLTCNRPQHL. The DNA of the CDR3 is TGTGCCAGCAGCCAAGACCTCACTTGCAATCGGCCCCAGCATTTA.

As regards this clonotype: A much larger clone differs from this one at a single base, so this may be a read error. This chain connects TRBV20-1 to TRBJ2-1; D may be TRBD1 or TRBD2 (5 bases each). The germline V and J ends were trimmed by 5 bases and 0 bases, with 11 bases remaining between them. CDR3 length: 14 residues. Germline V CDR1 and CDR2: DFQATT, SNEGSKA (reference sequence). The CDR3 loop reads CSAPRDDSYNEQFF. The CDR3 DNA reads as TGCAGTGCTCCCCGGGACGACTCCTACAATGAGCAGTTCTTC.

This clonotype is medium-sized. The chain employs TRBV4-2 and TRBJ1-2; D is ambiguous. This CDR3 is 15 amino acids long. Between the trimmed V and J ends, which lost 0 bases and 1 base, there was a span of 9 bases. CDR1 is LGHNA and CDR2 is YNFKEQ in the germline V gene. CDR3 in amino acids: CASSQDLSVNYGYTF. The CDR3 coding sequence is TGTGCCAGCAGCCAAGATTTAAGCGTTAACTATGGCTACACCTTC.

In this sample, this clonotype turned up a few times. The chain is built from TRBV18 and TRBJ2-3; D is ambiguous. This CDR3 contains 15 residues. Trimming cost V 3 bases and J 2 bases, with 12 bases left between them. Germline CDR1 KGHSH, CDR2 LQKENI. The CDR3 region has the DNA TGTGCCAGCTCACCTACGGGCCCTATCACAGATACGCAGTATTTT. Translated, it gives CASSPTGPITDTQYF.

Of note for this clonotype: A much larger clone lies one base from this, so it may be a read error. The chain employs TRBV5-1 and TRBJ1-1, with 8 positions matching TRBD1. Germline loops: CDR1 SGHRS, CDR2 YFSETQ. The CDR3 covers 14 residues. DNA for the CDR3: TGCGCCAGCAGCACCGGACAGGGTTACACTGAAGCTTTATTT. It codes for CASSTGQGYTEALF. The full variable domain, its missing parts supplied by reference TRBV5-1 and TRBJ1-1, is KAGVTQTPRYLIKTRGQQVTLSCSPISGHRSVSWYQQTPGQGLQFLFEYFSETQRNKGNFPGRFSGRQFSNSRSEMNVSTLELGDSALYLCASSTGQGYTEALFGQGTRLTVV.

Note on this clonotype: A read error is likely, as this CDR3 ends without the conserved phenylalanine or tryptophan. The chain couples TRBV6-6 to TRBJ2-7, with D unclear. This CDR3 spans 11 amino acids. Trimming removed 6 bases from V and 2 bases from J, with 5 bases in between. CDR1 is MNHNY, CDR2 SVGAGI, per germline (reference sequence). This chain's CDR3 is CASSETYEQYS. The CDR3 DNA reads TGTGCCAGCAGCGAGACCTACGAGCAGTACTCC.

This clonotype was seen many times. The rearrangement joins TRBV20-1 to TRBJ2-6; D tentatively reads TRBD1 or TRBD2 (7 bases each). Trimming removed 5 bases from V and 0 bases from J, with 11 bases in between. Germline-derived CDR1 and CDR2 are DFQATT and SNEGSKA (reference sequence). The CDR3 covers 15 residues. CDR3 in amino acids: CSAPRGGSGANVLTF. The CDR3, as DNA: TGCAGTGCTCCCAGGGGGGGCTCTGGGGCCAACGTCCTGACTTTC.

This clonotype occurred a few times. The CDR3 does not close with the conserved phenylalanine or tryptophan, likely indicating a read error. The chain links TRBV4-2 to TRBJ1-5, with D uncertain. Germline V gives CDR1 LGHNA, CDR2 YNFKEQ. The CDR3 is 15 residues long. V was clipped by 0 bases and J by 5 bases, with 11 bases between them. The DNA for the CDR3 is TGTGCCAGCAGCCAAGACCTCACAAGCGATCAGCCCCAGCATTCT. This sequence encodes CASSQDLTSDQPQHS.

A remark on this clonotype: One end of the junction fails to match germline, which may point to a read error. This sequence joins TRBV5-1 and TRBJ2-5, with 7 positions matching TRBD2. Germline values: CDR1 SGHRS, CDR2 YFSETQ. The CDR3 spans 15 residues. CDR3 amino acids: CANSLVAAGRETQYF. The DNA for the CDR3 is TGCGCCAACAGCTTGGTTGCAGCGGGACGAGAGACCCAGTACTTC.

This clonotype was seen at least ten times. V and J are TRBV20-1 and TRBJ2-7; D gene uncertain. CDR1 and CDR2 from the germline V gene are DFQATT and SNEGSKA (reference sequence). The V end lost 2 bases, the J end lost 4 bases, and 12 bases lay between the germline ends. The CDR3 length is 13 residues. The CDR3 is CSARTSTGYEQYF. CDR3 nucleotide sequence: TGCAGTGCTAGAACGTCGACTGGTTACGAGCAGTACTTC.

A remark on this clonotype: This may come from a read error, since a much larger clone is one base off. The rearrangement links TRBV20-1 to TRBJ1-5, with D uncertain. The CDR3 consists of 14 residues. Trimming shortened V by 5 bases and J by 5 bases, and 16 bases separated the two germline ends. The V gene's germline CDR1 is DFQATT and CDR2 SNEGSKA (reference sequence). The CDR3 coding sequence is TGCAGTGCTCCCCGAGGTCGCGAGTATCAGCCCCAGCATTTT. Its protein is CSAPRGREYQPQHF.

On this clonotype: The conserved final phenylalanine or tryptophan is absent from the CDR3, which likely points to a read error. The rearrangement uses TRBV29-1 and TRBJ2-4; TRBD2 might be the D (7 bases). Germline CDR1 reads SQVTM; CDR2 reads ANQGSEA. CDR3 length equals 16 residues. CDR3 coding DNA: TGCAGTGTTAGGGTAGGGGGGGCCCTAGCCAAAAACATTCAGTACTCC. It yields the protein CSVRVGGALAKNIQYS.

The chain couples TRBV28 to TRBJ1-5; D is undetermined. From germline, CDR1 is MDHEN and CDR2 SYDVKM. The CDR3 contains 13 residues. Trimming took off 5 bases at V and 0 bases at J, with 5 bases between the two ends. The CDR3 bases are TGTGCCAGCAGTAGGTATAGCAATCAGCCCCAGCATTTT. As protein: CASSRYSNQPQHF.

For this clonotype: At one end, the junction sequence differs from germline, possibly due to a read error. The rearrangement uses TRBV10-3 and TRBJ2-5; the D gene is possibly TRBD2 (6 bases). CDR1 and CDR2 from the germline V gene are ENHRY and SYGVKD. CDR3 size: 14 residues. The CDR3 nucleotides read TGTGCCATCGGGACTGGCGCGTTACAAGCGACCCAGTACTTC. Protein product: CAIGTGALQATQYF.

The V call is TRBV6-5, the J call TRBJ2-1; 9 positions match TRBD2. The J call may be wrong; the DNA end is better matched by TRBJ2-7. Looked up from germline, CDR1 is MNHEY and CDR2 is SVGAGI. The CDR3 loop spans 17 amino acids. The CDR3 sequence is CASRHATGRGGYNEQYF. CDR3 coding DNA: TGTGCCAGCAGGCACGCCACGGGGCGGGGGGGGTACAATGAGCAGTACTTC.

A remark on this clonotype: A much larger clone is a single base away; this may be a read error. The rearrangement joins TRBV28 to TRBJ2-3; the match to TRBD2 covers 9 bases. This CDR3 region has 18 residues. Germline V gives CDR1 MDHEN, CDR2 SYDVKM. The CDR3 reads CASCLLGWLAGPTDTQYF. The CDR3 region has the DNA TGTGCCAGCTGTTTACTCGGTTGGCTAGCGGGACCCACAGATACGCAGTATTTT.

The chain is built from TRBV2 and TRBJ2-2, with 9 bases that match TRBD1. The CDR3 is made up of 15 amino acids. The germline V gene has CDR1 SNHLY and CDR2 FYNNEI. V was clipped by 2 bases and J by 5 bases; unmatched bases: 3. CDR3 loop: CASSEWGTGTGELFF. The DNA for the CDR3 is TGTGCCAGCAGTGAATGGGGGACAGGGACCGGGGAGCTGTTTTTT. The complete variable domain, with remaining parts taken from reference TRBV2 and TRBJ2-2, reads EPEVTQTPSHQVTQMGQEVILRCVPISNHLYFYWYRQILGQKVEFLVSFYNNEISEKSEIFDDQFSVERPDGSNFTLKIRSTKLEDSAMYFCASSEWGTGTGELFFGEGSRLTVL.